This record looks at one TCR beta chain sequence and its context. The time point was: pre-treatment baseline. The data derive from a study of blood T cell dynamics during melanoma immunotherapy. DNA loading was fixed at 300 to 350 ng for all bulk PBMC samples. The method was immunoSEQ multiplex PCR; TCRdb's version includes in-frame clones alone and lacks a portion of them. This sample has some 9,900 clones; approximately 86% occur once, and the top ten carry roughly 10%. The ends lost 5 bases at V and 2 bases at J; junction bases unmatched: 4. Looked up from germline, CDR1 is SGHTA and CDR2 is FQGNSA. This CDR3 is built from 15 residues.

The chain is built from TRBV7-2 and TRBJ2-1; TRBD2 matches at 9 bases. The material sequenced was blood, taken from a patient treated with checkpoint blockade. This receptor was taken from a human donor with melanoma. The CDR3 loop reads CASSRSGGPYNEQFF. The CDR3 DNA sequence: TGTGCCAGCAGCCGTAGCGGGGGACCCTACAATGAGCAGTTCTTC.